Described below is a single TCR beta chain sequence and its context. Individuals drawn from about two dozen US areas were about 18 to 95 years old. These data are taken from a study of blood T cell repertoires in COVID-19. The germline gives CDR1 ENHRY, CDR2 SYGVKD. The CDR3 is made up of 14 amino acids. J gave up 4 bases and V 6 bases, and 6 bases lay outside the gene matches. Using immunoSEQ multiplex PCR, the repertoire was profiled, and TCRdb retains in-frame clones only, with some absent. The sample contains hundreds of thousands of clones, approximately 86% of which appear only once. Sequencing was performed on PBMCs or T cells enriched from blood (not recorded which). The chain carries TRBV10-3 and TRBJ2-7; 10 bases line up with TRBD1. This receptor was obtained from a woman aged 50 to 60 who had recovered from COVID-19. The CDR3, as DNA: TGTGCCATCAGGCCGGGACAGGGGAAGTACGAGCAGTACTTC. Encoded protein: CAIRPGQGKYEQYF.